This passage covers 8 T cell receptor beta chains from one sample sequenced in a study of cytomegalovirus exposure and HLA in healthy donors. Use of 60 Vbeta and 13 Jbeta primers characterized the PCR. Repertoires were generated with immunoSEQ multiplex PCR, while TCRdb's copy carries only in-frame clones and drops some. The table lists 100,000 to 150,000 clones, around 9% of them singletons. The material sequenced was PBMCs. The source of these receptors is a middle-aged man in good health and CMV-seronegative.

The rearrangement links TRBV28 to TRBJ1-2; TRBD1 agrees at 7 bases. CDR3 length: 15 residues. Germline V gene sequence: CDR1 MDHEN, CDR2 SYDVKM. V lost 3 bases and J lost 2; bases outside the gene matches: 6. CDR3 region: CASSFTGEANYGYTF. DNA of the CDR3: TGTGCCAGCAGTTTCACAGGGGAGGCAAACTATGGCTACACCTTC.

This clone has just a few counts. The chain is built from TRBV29-1 and TRBJ1-5, with 8 positions matching TRBD1. There are 14 residues in the CDR3. CDR1 is SQVTM and CDR2 is ANQGSEA in the germline V gene. V shed 4 bases, J shed 5 bases, and the junction held 7 bases outside the gene matches. The CDR3 reads CSVVSQGEDQPQHF. CDR3 DNA: TGCAGCGTTGTATCACAGGGGGAGGATCAGCCCCAGCATTTT. The complete variable domain, with remaining parts taken from reference TRBV29-1 and TRBJ1-5, reads SAVISQKPSRDICQRGTSLTIQCQVDSQVTMMFWYRQQPGQSLTLIATANQGSEATYESGFVIDKFPISRPNLTFSTLTVSNMSPEDSSIYLCSVVSQGEDQPQHFGDGTRLSIL.

The V gene is TRBV5-1, the J gene TRBJ2-3, with D hard to call. Trimming left V 2 bases short and J 1 base short, with 5 bases between. CDR1 is SGHRS and CDR2 is YFSETQ in the germline V gene. This CDR3 is built from 13 residues. In DNA, the CDR3 is TGCGCCAGCAGCTTCAGCGGCACAGATACGCAGTATTTT. Residues: CASSFSGTDTQYF.

The chain joins TRBV7-6 to TRBJ2-1; 9 bases map to TRBD2. Germline V gene lookup returns CDR1 SGHVS and CDR2 FNYEAQ. CDR3 length: 15 amino acids. The V gene end was trimmed by 5 bases and the J gene end by 8 bases; junction bases not matched to a gene: 10. The CDR3 bases are TGTGCCAGCAGCCCGGGCGGGGGGGCCTCTGATGAGCAGTTCTTC. Protein: CASSPGGGASDEQFF.

CDR3 bases: TGTGCCAGCAGCTTAGCACAGGGGTCAGAGACCCAGTACTTC. This sequence encodes CASSLAQGSETQYF. The J gene is TRBJ2-5, the V gene TRBV7-3; 7 nucleotides match TRBD1. The CDR3 contains 14 residues. CDR1 SGHTA and CDR2 FQGTGA come from the germline V gene. V shed 2 bases, J shed 4 bases, and the junction held 4 bases outside the gene matches.

The chain uses TRBV6-5 and TRBJ2-7; TRBD1 might be the D (5 bases). Germline V CDR1 and CDR2: MNHEY, SVGAGI. Deletions cut 5 bases from V and 1 base from J, with 15 bases between. The CDR3 spans 15 residues. DNA of the CDR3: TGTGCCAGCAGTCCTGACCAGGGTCCATCCTACGAGCAGTACTTC. Protein product: CASSPDQGPSYEQYF.

This clone has more than one count but fewer than ten. The V call is TRBV9, the J call TRBJ1-2; no definite D call. Germline assignment: CDR1 SGDLS and CDR2 YYNGEE. This CDR3 comprises 16 residues. V was shortened by 0 bases and J by 0 bases, with 12 bases between the two germline ends. CDR3 in DNA: TGTGCCAGCAGCGTAGGATACGGTTCGGCTAACTATGGCTACACCTTC. It is translated as CASSVGYGSANYGYTF.

The V gene is TRBV5-4, the J gene TRBJ2-1, with TRBD1 matching 8 bases. The CDR3 has 14 amino acids. Germline CDR1 SGHNT, CDR2 YYREEE (reference sequence). V shed 3 bases and J 3 bases; nucleotides not matched to a gene: 2. The CDR3 loop reads CASSSGTGYNEQFF. CDR3 nucleotide sequence: TGTGCCAGCAGCTCCGGGACAGGCTACAATGAGCAGTTCTTC.